A selection of T cell receptor beta chains follows, all from one sample in a study of T cell responses to AZD1222 COVID-19 vaccine. Produced via immunoSEQ multiplex PCR; TCRdb's table is partial and in-frame only. The sample lists roughly 100,000 clones, about 88% occurring once. The sequenced sample was peripheral blood, obtained on day 0 of AZD1222 vaccination. These receptors were taken from an adult in good health. Each CDR3 is given with its conserved first and last residue. Each record gives: D gene, V gene, J gene, CDR3 length, clone size, CDR3 DNA, CDR3 protein. D genes are given only for firm matches. Rows give clone size only sometimes, using once, few, many, or a class for an expanded clone.

D: .; V: TRBV28; J: TRBJ1-1; length: 13; size: .; DNA: TGTGCCAGCAGGAGCGGACTAGGGACTGAAGCTTTCTTT; CDR3: CASRSGLGTEAFF
D: TRBD1; V: TRBV15; J: TRBJ1-2; length: 15; size: .; DNA: TGTGCCACCAGCAGCCGGGACAGGAGGGGCTATGGCTACACCTTC; CDR3: CATSSRDRRGYGYTF
D: .; V: TRBV28; J: TRBJ1-5; length: 15; size: .; DNA: TGTGCCAGCCTGACCGGGGCAGGGTTCCAGCAGCCCCAGCATTTT; CDR3: CASLTGAGFQQPQHF
D: .; V: TRBV7-8; J: TRBJ2-3; length: 19; size: .; DNA: TGTGCCAGCAGCTTAGCCGCCCGGGGGCTAGCGAGTAGCACAGATACGCAGTATTTT; CDR3: CASSLAARGLASSTDTQYF
D: .; V: TRBV29-1; J: TRBJ2-5; length: 10; size: .; DNA: TGCAGCGCCGGCGACGAGACCCAGTACTTC; CDR3: CSAGDETQYF
D: TRBD1; V: TRBV3-1/TRBV3-2; J: TRBJ1-3; length: 16; size: .; DNA: TGTGCCAGCAGCAAGGGGACAGGCTTAAACGGAAACACCATATATTTT; CDR3: CASSKGTGLNGNTIYF
D: TRBD2; V: TRBV14; J: TRBJ2-1; length: 17; size: .; DNA: TGTGCCAGCAGCCTCCCTAATAGCGGGAGTAAGGTGGGTGAGCAGTTCTTC; CDR3: CASSLPNSGSKVGEQFF
D: .; V: TRBV14; J: TRBJ2-1; length: 14; size: .; DNA: TGTGCCAGCAGCCAAGGTGGTTCCTACAATGAGCAGTTCTTC; CDR3: CASSQGGSYNEQFF
D: TRBD1; V: TRBV10-2; J: TRBJ1-1; length: 16; size: .; DNA: TGCGCCAGCAGGGGGACAGGGGGTTTCATGAACACTGAAGCTTTCTTT; CDR3: CASRGTGGFMNTEAFF
D: TRBD2; V: TRBV4-2; J: TRBJ2-1; length: 17; size: .; DNA: TGTGCCAGCAGCCAAGTTGGGACTAGCGGGCCTCTGGGTGAGCAGTTCTTC; CDR3: CASSQVGTSGPLGEQFF
D: TRBD1; V: TRBV4-2; J: TRBJ1-2; length: 17; size: .; DNA: TGTGCCAGCAGCCAAGATTTTTCAGCAGGGGGGACCTATGGCTACACCTTC; CDR3: CASSQDFSAGGTYGYTF
D: TRBD1; V: TRBV7-9; J: TRBJ2-6; length: 16; size: .; DNA: TGTGCCAGCAGCTCGGACAGGACCTCTGGGGCCAACGTCCTGACTTTC; CDR3: CASSSDRTSGANVLTF
D: TRBD1; V: TRBV4-3; J: TRBJ1-1; length: 14; size: .; DNA: TGCGCCAGCAGCCGCGGGACAGCGAACACTGAAGCTTTCTTT; CDR3: CASSRGTANTEAFF
D: .; V: TRBV5-4; J: TRBJ1-4; length: 14; size: .; DNA: TGTGCCAGCAGCCAGACCCGGGGAGATGAAAAACTGTTTTTT; CDR3: CASSQTRGDEKLFF
D: .; V: TRBV2; J: TRBJ2-7; length: 17; size: .; DNA: TGTGCCAGCAGAGCCCTGGGTCCCAGGGCAACATCCTACGAGCAGTACTTC; CDR3: CASRALGPRATSYEQYF
D: .; V: TRBV5-1; J: TRBJ2-2; length: 14; size: .; DNA: TGCGCCAGCAGCTTGAACAGCAACACCGGGGAGCTGTTTTTT; CDR3: CASSLNSNTGELFF
D: .; V: TRBV2; J: TRBJ2-7; length: 14; size: few; DNA: TGTGCCAGCAGTGAAATCGGGACACTGAACGAGCAGTACTTC; CDR3: CASSEIGTLNEQYF
D: .; V: TRBV4-2; J: TRBJ2-7; length: 15; size: .; DNA: TGTGTCAGCAGCCCGACCCCGGGTCGCGGCGGCAAGCAGTACTTC; CDR3: CVSSPTPGRGGKQYF
D: .; V: TRBV20-1; J: TRBJ2-5; length: 14; size: .; DNA: TGCAGTGCTAGTCCCCCCCAGGTTGGGGAGACCCAGTACTTC; CDR3: CSASPPQVGETQYF
D: TRBD2; V: TRBV4-3; J: TRBJ2-1; length: 15; size: .; DNA: TGCGCCAGCAGCCAAGTAAGCGGGGGGGGCGATGAGCAGTTCTTC; CDR3: CASSQVSGGGDEQFF
D: .; V: TRBV11-3; J: TRBJ2-3; length: 13; size: .; DNA: TGTGCCAGCAGCGCCACCGGAAGAGATACGCAGTATTTT; CDR3: CASSATGRDTQYF
D: .; V: TRBV27; J: TRBJ1-1; length: 14; size: once; DNA: TGTGCCAGCAGAGTGTTAGGGTTGAACACTGAAGCTTTCTTT; CDR3: CASRVLGLNTEAFF
D: .; V: TRBV7-2; J: TRBJ2-7; length: 11; size: .; DNA: TGTGCCAGCAGCCTAACCTACGAGCAGTACTTC; CDR3: CASSLTYEQYF
D: .; V: TRBV28; J: TRBJ1-5; length: 16; size: .; DNA: TGTGCCAGCAGTACCCGTGGCAGGGTGAGCAATCAGCCCCAGCATTTT; CDR3: CASSTRGRVSNQPQHF
D: TRBD2; V: TRBV7-3; J: TRBJ2-3; length: 14; size: .; DNA: TGTGCCAGCAGCCCGGGACTACAAGGGGATACGCAGTATTTT; CDR3: CASSPGLQGDTQYF
D: .; V: TRBV7-2; J: TRBJ1-1; length: 13; size: .; DNA: TGTGCCAGCAGCTTCCAGGGTAGGGGTGAAGCTTTCTTT; CDR3: CASSFQGRGEAFF
D: TRBD2; V: TRBV18; J: TRBJ2-1; length: 15; size: .; DNA: TGTGCCAGCCAGGGACTAGCGGGAGTATCCAATGAGCAGTTCTTC; CDR3: CASQGLAGVSNEQFF
D: TRBD1; V: TRBV3-1/TRBV3-2; J: TRBJ2-1; length: 16; size: .; DNA: TGTGCCAGCAGCCCCGGACAGGGGATTGTAAGAGATGAGCAGTTCTTC; CDR3: CASSPGQGIVRDEQFF
D: .; V: TRBV29-1; J: TRBJ2-1; length: 16; size: .; DNA: TGCAGCGTTGAATTGGGACTGCAGACTAGAAACAATGAGCAGTTCTTC; CDR3: CSVELGLQTRNNEQFF
D: TRBD2; V: TRBV5-1; J: TRBJ2-3; length: 16; size: .; DNA: TGCGCCAGCAGCTCAAGACTAGCGGGGGGCGCAGATACGCAGTATTTT; CDR3: CASSSRLAGGADTQYF
D: TRBD2; V: TRBV4-3; J: TRBJ2-1; length: 18; size: few; DNA: TGCGCCAGCAGCCAAGACGGATCTAGCGGGGGGCCAGGGAATGAGCAGTTCTTC; CDR3: CASSQDGSSGGPGNEQFF
D: .; V: TRBV27; J: TRBJ2-3; length: 14; size: .; DNA: TGTGCCAGCAGTTTATCAATTAGCACAGATACGCAGTATTTT; CDR3: CASSLSISTDTQYF
D: .; V: TRBV28; J: TRBJ1-4; length: 15; size: .; DNA: TGTGCCAGCAGTTCTACGAGGGTTAGGAATGAAAAACTGTTTTTT; CDR3: CASSSTRVRNEKLFF
D: .; V: TRBV5-1; J: TRBJ1-2; length: 16; size: once; DNA: TGCGCCAGCAGCTTGACAGGAGGAACTGTCACGGATGGCTACACCTTC; CDR3: CASSLTGGTVTDGYTF
D: .; V: TRBV6-2/TRBV6-3; J: TRBJ2-7; length: 14; size: .; DNA: TGTGCCAGCAGTTACACGGGCAGCTCCTACGAGCAGTACTTC; CDR3: CASSYTGSSYEQYF
D: TRBD2; V: TRBV15; J: TRBJ2-7; length: 16; size: .; DNA: TGTGCCACCAGCTTGGGGGGGCTAGCGGGAAGTTACGAGCAGTACTTC; CDR3: CATSLGGLAGSYEQYF
D: TRBD2; V: TRBV4-2; J: TRBJ2-2; length: 18; size: .; DNA: TGTGCCAGCAGCCAGAGCTTCGGGCGGCTAGCGGGGACCAGGGAGCTGTTTTTT; CDR3: CASSQSFGRLAGTRELFF
D: TRBD1; V: TRBV5-6; J: TRBJ2-1; length: 15; size: .; DNA: TGTGCCAGCAGTTTACAGGGGAGCTCCTACAATGAGCAGTTCTTC; CDR3: CASSLQGSSYNEQFF
D: .; V: TRBV5-1; J: TRBJ1-5; length: 15; size: .; DNA: TGCGCCAGCAGCTGGGGGGACAAAAGCAATCAGCCCCAGCATTTT; CDR3: CASSWGDKSNQPQHF
D: .; V: TRBV7-2; J: TRBJ2-7; length: 16; size: .; DNA: TGTGCCAGCAGCCCACGAACCGACAGGGAGGCCTACGAGCAGTACTTC; CDR3: CASSPRTDREAYEQYF
D: .; V: TRBV6-6; J: TRBJ1-1; length: 13; size: once; DNA: TGTGCCAGCAGTTACATCATGAACACTGAAGCTTTCTTT; CDR3: CASSYIMNTEAFF
D: .; V: TRBV9; J: TRBJ1-2; length: 14; size: .; DNA: TGTGCCAGCAGCGTAGGGCAGGGTAGCTATGGCTACACCTTC; CDR3: CASSVGQGSYGYTF
D: TRBD1; V: TRBV7-9; J: TRBJ1-1; length: 14; size: .; DNA: TGTGCCAGCAGCCAAGGGGGCACGGGCACTGAAGCTTTCTTT; CDR3: CASSQGGTGTEAFF
D: .; V: TRBV5-6; J: TRBJ2-7; length: 13; size: .; DNA: TGTGCCAGCAGCTCCCCAAGCTCCTACGAGCAGTACTTC; CDR3: CASSSPSSYEQYF